This entry concerns a single T cell receptor (beta chain). Antigen specificity is unknown. This sample is part of a study of siplizumab effects on memory and regulatory T cells. For every sample, about 10^5 TCR templates were assayed. Some clones are missing from TCRdb's copy, which holds only in-frame ones; the method was immunoSEQ multiplex PCR. Of around 100,000 clones in the sample, 80% to 95% were seen once. The CDR3 covers 16 residues. CDR1 and CDR2 (germline): MNHEY, SMNVEV (reference sequence). The germline V and J ends were trimmed by 3 bases and 0 bases, with 9 bases remaining between them. Study-wide findings and caveats: Controls had around 28% Treg-derived mappable alloreactive CD4+ clones on average, versus nearly 70% with siplizumab.

This chain uses TRBV27 with TRBJ2-6; D ambiguous. The clonotype was recovered from a human donor in good health. Sequenced input: CD4+ T cells sorted from blood. CDR3 amino acids: CASSFNNPSGANVLTF. CDR3 sequence (DNA): TGTGCCAGCAGTTTCAACAACCCCTCTGGGGCCAACGTCCTGACTTTC.